This T cell receptor beta chain was sequenced in a study of T cell changes during pregnancy in multiple sclerosis. The data were produced by immunoSEQ multiplex PCR, yet TCRdb's version contains in-frame clones alone and is incomplete. The table lists about 67,000 clones, roughly 90% of them singletons. Germline CDR1 is LGHNA and CDR2 is YSLEER. The germline V and J ends were trimmed by 2 bases and 1 base, with 7 bases remaining between them. The length of the CDR3 is 14 residues. This TCR was sampled from a female donor with multiple sclerosis, enrolled in a pregnancy study. This chain links TRBV4-3 with TRBJ2-3; D gene uncertain. The sequencing here drew on peripheral blood, taken in the second trimester of pregnancy. The CDR3 region is CASSQQTGTDTQYF. DNA of the CDR3: TGCGCCAGCAGCCAACAGACTGGCACAGATACGCAGTATTTT.